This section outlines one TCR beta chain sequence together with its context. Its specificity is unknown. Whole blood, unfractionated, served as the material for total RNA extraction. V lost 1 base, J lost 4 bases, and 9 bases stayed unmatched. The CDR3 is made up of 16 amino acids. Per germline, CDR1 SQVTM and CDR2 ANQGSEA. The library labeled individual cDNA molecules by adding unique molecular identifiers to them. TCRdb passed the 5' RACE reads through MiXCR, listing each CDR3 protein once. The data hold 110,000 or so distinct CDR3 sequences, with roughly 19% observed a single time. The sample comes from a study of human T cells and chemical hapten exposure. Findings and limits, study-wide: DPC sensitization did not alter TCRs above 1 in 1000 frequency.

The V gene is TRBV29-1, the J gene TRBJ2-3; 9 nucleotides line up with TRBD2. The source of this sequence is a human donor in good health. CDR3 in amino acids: CSVEGGLAGRPDTQYF. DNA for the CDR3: TGCAGCGTTGAAGGGGGGCTAGCGGGAAGGCCAGATACGCAGTATTTT.